The 4 T cell receptor beta chains in this list originate from one sample, sequenced in a study of T cell responses to AZD1222 COVID-19 vaccine. Sequenced by immunoSEQ multiplex PCR; TCRdb stores in-frame clones only, minus some. The sample has 140,000 to 150,000 clones, around 93% seen once; the top ten hold under 4%. Sequenced here: peripheral blood, sampled 28 days after the second AZD1222 dose. The source is an adult who received the AZD1222 COVID-19 vaccine.

This chain connects TRBV5-4 to TRBJ2-1; TRBD2 aligns across 8 bases. With V trimmed by 4 bases and J by 14 bases, 5 bases remained unmatched. The CDR3 is 11 amino acids. Per germline, CDR1 SGHNT and CDR2 YYREEE (reference sequence). The DNA of the CDR3 is TGTGCCAGCAGCGCGGGACTAGTGGAGTTCTTC. Translated: CASSAGLVEFF.

This clone has just one count. The chain has TRBV6-5 and TRBJ1-2, with D maybe TRBD1 (5 bases). The CDR3 runs 13 residues. V was shortened by 5 bases and J by 4 bases, with 11 bases between the two germline ends. The germline gives CDR1 MNHEY, CDR2 SVGAGI. The CDR3 spells CASSQLGGYGYTF. CDR3 nucleotides: TGTGCCAGCAGTCAACTCGGGGGCTATGGCTACACCTTC.

The chain combines TRBV12-3 or TRBV12-4 with TRBJ1-1; 7 nucleotides agree with TRBD1. The junction had 2 bases not matched to a gene; V was cut back by 7 bases and J by 0 bases. CDR3 size: 13 residues. The CDR3 here is CASKGTVNTEAFF. In DNA form, the CDR3 reads TGTGCCAGCAAGGGGACAGTGAACACTGAAGCTTTCTTT.

The chain carries TRBV27 and TRBJ1-1, with 8 nucleotides matching TRBD1. The CDR3 spans 14 residues. Trimming cost V 5 bases and J 3 bases; bases outside gene matches: 5. Germline V CDR1 and CDR2: MNHEY, SMNVEV (reference sequence). The DNA of the CDR3 is TGTGCCAGCAGTAGACAGGGGAGGGACACTGAAGCTTTCTTT. It codes for CASSRQGRDTEAFF.